This is a list of T cell receptor beta chains from one sample in a study of T cell changes during pregnancy in multiple sclerosis. This table comes from immunoSEQ multiplex PCR, and its TCRdb copy is limited to in-frame clones, with some not included. The data contain around 100,000 clones, roughly nine tenths of them singletons. The specimen comprised peripheral blood, sampled after pregnancy. The receptors come from a female donor with multiple sclerosis, enrolled in a pregnancy study. Both conserved end residues are part of each CDR3. Fields, in order: CDR3 protein, V gene, J gene.

cdr3_aa: CASSGQGGPGGNSPLHF
v_call: TRBV9
j_call: TRBJ1-6

cdr3_aa: CASSFNRGGEQYF
v_call: TRBV5-1
j_call: TRBJ2-7

cdr3_aa: CASSLDRVMGEQYF
v_call: TRBV27
j_call: TRBJ2-7

cdr3_aa: CASSAEDSSSTNTEAFF
v_call: TRBV4-2
j_call: TRBJ1-1

cdr3_aa: CASSGSLSAGELFF
v_call: TRBV6-4
j_call: TRBJ2-2

cdr3_aa: CASSVGTGWRETQYF
v_call: TRBV6-1
j_call: TRBJ2-5

cdr3_aa: CASSQGRESHYGYTF
v_call: TRBV14
j_call: TRBJ1-2

cdr3_aa: CASSEAPSRNEQYF
v_call: TRBV6-1
j_call: TRBJ2-7

cdr3_aa: CASSVGTAYNSPLHF
v_call: TRBV9
j_call: TRBJ1-6

cdr3_aa: CASSPQGPNEQYF
v_call: TRBV5-6
j_call: TRBJ2-7

cdr3_aa: CASGEGGSYEQYF
v_call: TRBV7-6
j_call: TRBJ2-7

cdr3_aa: CASSPRKGTGKPIQYF
v_call: TRBV9
j_call: TRBJ2-4

cdr3_aa: CASRTVTDTQYF
v_call: TRBV6-1
j_call: TRBJ2-3

cdr3_aa: CASSLKLEYTGELFF
v_call: TRBV11-2
j_call: TRBJ2-2

cdr3_aa: CASSPTGTGSQPQHF
v_call: TRBV19
j_call: TRBJ1-5

cdr3_aa: CASSKEGRLAGVSYNEQFF
v_call: TRBV21-1
j_call: TRBJ2-1

cdr3_aa: CASSLTGATSGNTIYF
v_call: TRBV28
j_call: TRBJ1-3

cdr3_aa: CASSLARNTGELFF
v_call: TRBV5-1
j_call: TRBJ2-2

cdr3_aa: CASSRSGTSGGTQYF
v_call: TRBV7-9
j_call: TRBJ2-3

cdr3_aa: CASSLGTGYGYTF
v_call: TRBV7-6
j_call: TRBJ1-2

cdr3_aa: CASSSPPASGSPGELFF
v_call: TRBV28
j_call: TRBJ2-2

cdr3_aa: CASSLNLQAISGNTIYF
v_call: TRBV7-6
j_call: TRBJ1-3

cdr3_aa: CASSLRQGVTGELFF
v_call: TRBV11-3
j_call: TRBJ2-2

cdr3_aa: CATSGEGVSNQPQHF
v_call: TRBV18
j_call: TRBJ1-5

cdr3_aa: CASSPSPLHF
v_call: TRBV7-9
j_call: TRBJ1-6

cdr3_aa: CASSLSSGGGTDTQYF
v_call: TRBV13
j_call: TRBJ2-3

cdr3_aa: CASSLAGGLGNSPLHF
v_call: TRBV5-4
j_call: TRBJ1-6

cdr3_aa: CASSPFGTQYSYEQYF
v_call: TRBV18
j_call: TRBJ2-7

cdr3_aa: CASSQVASGSGRDTQYF
v_call: TRBV4-2
j_call: TRBJ2-3

cdr3_aa: CASSTLAGESYEQYF
v_call: TRBV19
j_call: TRBJ2-7

cdr3_aa: CASSDRTENYNEQFF
v_call: TRBV6-5
j_call: TRBJ2-1

cdr3_aa: CASSRGGEYSNQPQHF
v_call: TRBV13
j_call: TRBJ1-5

cdr3_aa: CASSLPTGAGTDTQYF
v_call: TRBV5-1
j_call: TRBJ2-3

cdr3_aa: CASSIAVSNEKLFF
v_call: TRBV19
j_call: TRBJ1-4

cdr3_aa: CASSSSGRGSYNEQFF
v_call: TRBV27
j_call: TRBJ2-1

cdr3_aa: CASSQTGEVIEETQYF
v_call: TRBV28
j_call: TRBJ2-5

cdr3_aa: CAILVADISGNTIYF
v_call: TRBV2
j_call: TRBJ1-3

cdr3_aa: CASNGNSYEQYF
v_call: TRBV5-1
j_call: TRBJ2-7

cdr3_aa: CASSSGQGAREKLFF
v_call: TRBV18
j_call: TRBJ1-4

cdr3_aa: CASSPAGQVSYEQYF
v_call: TRBV27
j_call: TRBJ2-7

cdr3_aa: CASRKDSQGEAFF
v_call: TRBV2
j_call: TRBJ1-1

cdr3_aa: CASSPWGEQFF
v_call: TRBV2
j_call: TRBJ2-1

cdr3_aa: CASSLEGAVTEAFF
v_call: TRBV7-9
j_call: TRBJ1-1

cdr3_aa: CASSLRAAMEGFTEAFF
v_call: TRBV18
j_call: TRBJ1-1

cdr3_aa: CASSPQGGPTEAFF
v_call: TRBV18
j_call: TRBJ1-1

cdr3_aa: CSTTQGDTDTQYF
v_call: TRBV29-1
j_call: TRBJ2-3

cdr3_aa: CASTPTRQIYEQYF
v_call: TRBV5-5
j_call: TRBJ2-7

cdr3_aa: CASSLFVERNEKLFF
v_call: TRBV7-2
j_call: TRBJ1-4

cdr3_aa: CATSSKGAPGELFF
v_call: TRBV15
j_call: TRBJ2-2

cdr3_aa: CASSLAGTSLETQYF
v_call: TRBV5-8
j_call: TRBJ2-5

cdr3_aa: CASSPRQPVGSNEQFF
v_call: TRBV6-6
j_call: TRBJ2-1

cdr3_aa: CASSQDGTTNEQYF
v_call: TRBV4-2
j_call: TRBJ2-7

cdr3_aa: CASSYTGTSVEPQETQYF
v_call: TRBV28
j_call: TRBJ2-5